This entry features one T cell receptor (beta chain) sequence. The antigen is undetermined. The sample comes from a study of shared clonotypes between healthy human individuals. Germline CDR1 reads SGHRS; CDR2 reads YFSETQ. This CDR3 contains 14 residues. The germline V and J ends were trimmed by 2 bases and 9 bases, with 17 bases remaining between them. Study-wide results and limits: Only blood was sampled, and tissue TCR repertoires likely differ from blood ones.

This table comes from immunoSEQ multiplex PCR, and its TCRdb copy is limited to in-frame clones, with some not included. Of over a million clones listed, 96% are singletons. This sequence was found in a man aged 25 to 40 in good health. The sample consisted of naive CD4+ T cells sorted from blood. Subset reported: CD45RA+ positively selected. This chain uses TRBV5-1 with TRBJ1-1; D unclear. CDR3 loop: CASSLSGFQEKAFF. The CDR3, as DNA: TGCGCCAGCAGCTTATCGGGGTTCCAGGAGAAAGCTTTCTTT.